Detailed here is one TCR beta chain. This clone's antigen is unknown. One base away there is no much larger clone; base qualities are not given. The data were obtained in a study of blood T cell repertoires in COVID-19 (dated by TCRdb to 2018 to 2020). For the wider study: Samples covering the acute and convalescent phases of COVID-19 were provided by collaborators in the United States, Italy and Spain. A freely available public database, intended as a resource for researchers studying the immune response to SARS-CoV-2, is where the repertoires were released. Where available, HLA class I and class II types were taken from metadata supplied by the sample provider and were not determined by assay-based typing. The dataset comprised deeply sampled blood TCRbeta repertoires from subjects exposed to, actively infected with, or recovered from COVID-19. The prospective study material was composed of cDNA or gDNA derived from T cells, B-cell-depleted T cells, or PBMCs. Sample metadata almost always included a de-identified subject ID, COVID-19 status, age in years and sex. The samples were drawn from the first 160 participants of the ongoing ImmuneRACE study and from about 1,200 subjects provided by 6 global collaborators.

TCRbeta CDR3 regions were amplified from genomic DNA by means of the immunoSEQ Assay, a bias-controlled multiplex PCR. Regarding the original processing steps: Within the assay, amplification of reference gene primers was used to estimate how many nucleated cells each sample contained. Sequence reads were collapsed and filtered to measure the absolute abundance of every unique TCRbeta CDR3 rearrangement. Productive Simpson clonality was computed per sample as the square root of Simpson's diversity index over productive rearrangements. TCRdb stores this immuneACCESS table with in-frame sequences only. Part of the clones is absent; in the studies checked, under half of the shortfall reflects unresolved V genes, and no reason is known for the rest. V, J and clone size were drawn from that table, and D and trimming were deduced from the DNA. The sample table records around 250,000 clones; approximately 83% of these occur just once. Of the sample, roughly 1.9% falls within the top ten clones.

Results and caveats for the whole study, not just this receptor: The amount of clinical and demographic metadata varied by source and participant and was provided uncurated.

Samples from volunteer blood donors who had recovered from COVID-19 were contributed by a second Seattle source. Each collaborating institution followed its own protocols to collect whole blood in K2EDTA tubes. Collaborator samples were shipped for TCRbeta analysis as frozen whole blood, isolated PBMCs, or DNA extracted from either sample type. The CDR3 has 15 amino acids, counting the end cysteine and phenylalanine. The DNA shown is the 45-base CDR3, in frame from base 1. The TCR comes from a man aged 25 to 45 who had recovered from COVID-19. The sample taken for sequencing was peripheral blood. The chain employs TRBV1 and TRBJ1-2. TRBV1 is a recognized pseudogene. The CDR3: CTSIEGDGRSDGYTF. In nucleotide form, the sequence is TGCACCAGCATCGAAGGGGACGGGAGATCTGATGGCTACACCTTC.